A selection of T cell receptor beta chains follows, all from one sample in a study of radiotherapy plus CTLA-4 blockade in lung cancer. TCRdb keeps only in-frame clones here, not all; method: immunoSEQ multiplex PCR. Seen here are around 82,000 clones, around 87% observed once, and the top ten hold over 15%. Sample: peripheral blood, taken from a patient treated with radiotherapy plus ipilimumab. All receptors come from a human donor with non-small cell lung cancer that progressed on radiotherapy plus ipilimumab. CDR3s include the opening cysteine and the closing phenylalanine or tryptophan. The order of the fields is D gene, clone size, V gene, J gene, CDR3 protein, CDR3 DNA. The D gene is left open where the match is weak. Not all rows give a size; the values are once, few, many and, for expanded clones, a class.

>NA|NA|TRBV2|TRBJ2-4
CASSEALFSGENIQYF
TGTGCCAGCAGTGAAGCGCTGTTCTCAGGGGAAAACATTCAGTACTTC
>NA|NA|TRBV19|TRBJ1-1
CASSIFGDSAYEAFF
TGTGCCAGTAGTATATTCGGCGACTCCGCCTATGAAGCTTTCTTT
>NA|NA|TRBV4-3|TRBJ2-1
CASSQFTFYDEQFF
TGCGCCAGCAGCCAATTTACCTTCTATGATGAGCAGTTCTTC
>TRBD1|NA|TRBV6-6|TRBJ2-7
CASRGTGQGLREQYF
TGTGCCAGCAGAGGGACGGGACAGGGCCTTCGGGAGCAGTACTTC
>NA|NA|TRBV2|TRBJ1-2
CASSGRVYGYTF
TGTGCCAGCAGTGGCAGGGTTTATGGCTACACCTTC
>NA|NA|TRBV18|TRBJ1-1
CASPGSDTASPKAFF
TGTGCCAGCCCCGGTTCGGACACGGCGTCCCCTAAAGCTTTCTTT
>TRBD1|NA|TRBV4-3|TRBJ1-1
CASSQGRGVFMNTEAFF
TGCGCCAGCAGCCAAGGCAGGGGGGTTTTCATGAACACTGAAGCTTTCTTT
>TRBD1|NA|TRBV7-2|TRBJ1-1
CASSSQGGPTEAFF
TGTGCCAGCAGCTCACAGGGGGGACCGACTGAAGCTTTCTTT
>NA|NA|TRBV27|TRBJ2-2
CASSLSKDPGELFF
TGTGCCAGCAGTCTCTCCAAAGACCCCGGGGAGCTGTTTTTT
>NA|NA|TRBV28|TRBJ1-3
CASSFPMGGRHTIYF
TGTGCCAGCAGTTTTCCAATGGGGGGACGGCACACCATATATTTT
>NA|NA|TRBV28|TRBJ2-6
CASSFQGVGANVLTF
TGTGCCAGCAGTTTTCAAGGGGTTGGGGCCAACGTCCTGACTTTC
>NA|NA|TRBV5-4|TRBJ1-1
CASSFPPNTEAFF
TGTGCCAGCAGCTTCCCGCCCAACACTGAAGCTTTCTTT
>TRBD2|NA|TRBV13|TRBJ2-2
CASSFGLAPNTGELFF
TGTGCCAGCAGCTTCGGACTAGCACCGAACACCGGGGAGCTGTTTTTT
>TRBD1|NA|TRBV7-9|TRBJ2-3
CASSTGTGEADTQYF
TGTGCCAGCAGCACCGGGACAGGGGAGGCAGATACGCAGTATTTT
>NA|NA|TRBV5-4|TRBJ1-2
CASSLAEGMGYGYTF
TGTGCCAGCAGCTTGGCCGAAGGGATGGGCTATGGCTACACCTTC
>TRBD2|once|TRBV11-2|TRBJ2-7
CASSRSGRAEQYF
TGTGCCAGCAGCCGGAGCGGGAGGGCCGAGCAGTACTTC
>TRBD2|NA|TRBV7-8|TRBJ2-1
CASSLVSSGSNYNEQFF
TGTGCCAGCAGCTTAGTGTCCAGCGGGAGCAACTACAATGAGCAGTTCTTC
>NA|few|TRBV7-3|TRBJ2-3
CASSRGPTITDTQYF
TGTGCCAGCAGCCGCGGACCGACGATCACAGATACGCAGTATTTT
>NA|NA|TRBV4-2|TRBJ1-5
CASSQVGRGSVGQPQHF
TGTGCCAGCAGCCAAGTTGGGAGGGGGTCGGTAGGTCAGCCCCAGCATTTT
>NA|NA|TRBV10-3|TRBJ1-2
CAISRIGDYGYTF
TGTGCCATCAGTAGGATCGGGGACTATGGCTACACCTTC
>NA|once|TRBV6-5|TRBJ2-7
CASSYSGTATEQYF
TGTGCCAGCAGTTATTCGGGGACCGCAACCGAGCAGTACTTC
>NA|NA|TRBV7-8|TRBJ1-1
CASSLGGYSGEAFF
TGTGCCAGCAGCTTAGGGGGTTATAGTGGTGAAGCTTTCTTT
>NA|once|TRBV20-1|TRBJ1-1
CSARRTEAFF
TGCAGTGCTAGGAGAACTGAAGCTTTCTTT
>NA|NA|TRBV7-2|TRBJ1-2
CASSLRGNSYGYTF
TGTGCCAGCAGCCTAAGGGGGAACAGCTATGGCTACACCTTC
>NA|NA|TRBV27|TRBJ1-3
CASSLGSGSSGNTIYF
TGTGCCAGCAGTTTGGGAAGTGGGAGCTCTGGAAACACCATATATTTT